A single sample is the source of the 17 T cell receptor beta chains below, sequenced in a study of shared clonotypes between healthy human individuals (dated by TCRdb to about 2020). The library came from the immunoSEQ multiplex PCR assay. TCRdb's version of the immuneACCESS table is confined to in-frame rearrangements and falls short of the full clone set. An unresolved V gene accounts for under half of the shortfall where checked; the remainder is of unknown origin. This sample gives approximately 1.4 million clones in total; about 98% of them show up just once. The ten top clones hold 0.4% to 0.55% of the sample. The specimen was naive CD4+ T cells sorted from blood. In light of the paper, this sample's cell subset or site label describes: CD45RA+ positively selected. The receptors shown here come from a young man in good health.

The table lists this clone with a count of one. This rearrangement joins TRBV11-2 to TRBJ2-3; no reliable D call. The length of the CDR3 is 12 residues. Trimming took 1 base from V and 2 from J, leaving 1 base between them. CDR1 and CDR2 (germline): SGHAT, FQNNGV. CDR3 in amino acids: CASSLATDTQYF. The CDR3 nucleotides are TGTGCCAGCAGCTTAGCCACAGATACGCAGTATTTT.

The CDR3 DNA reads TGTGCCAGCAGCTTAGATGCCTTAGCCGGTGCAGATACGCAGTATTTT. Translated: CASSLDALAGADTQYF. The chain links TRBV11-3 to TRBJ2-3; D gene uncertain. V was cut by 0 bases and J by 4 bases, with 14 bases left in between. The germline V gene has CDR1 SGHNT and CDR2 YENEEA. The CDR3 extends over 16 amino acids.

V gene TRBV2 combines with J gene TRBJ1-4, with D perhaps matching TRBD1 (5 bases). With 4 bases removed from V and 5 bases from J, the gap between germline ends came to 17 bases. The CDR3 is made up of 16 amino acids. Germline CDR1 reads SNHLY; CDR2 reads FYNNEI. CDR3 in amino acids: CASSGSGWGENEKLFF. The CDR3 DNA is TGTGCCAGCAGTGGCTCCGGTTGGGGGGAAAATGAAAAACTGTTTTTT. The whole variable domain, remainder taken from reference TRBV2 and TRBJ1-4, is EPEVTQTPSHQVTQMGQEVILRCVPISNHLYFYWYRQILGQKVEFLVSFYNNEISEKSEIFDDQFSVERPDGSNFTLKIRSTKLEDSAMYFCASSGSGWGENEKLFFGSGTQLSVL.

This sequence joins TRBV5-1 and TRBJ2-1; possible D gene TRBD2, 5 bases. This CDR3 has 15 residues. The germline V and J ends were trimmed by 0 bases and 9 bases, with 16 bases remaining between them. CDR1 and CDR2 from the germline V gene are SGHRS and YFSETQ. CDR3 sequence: CASSLVPHGVTEQFF. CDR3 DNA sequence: TGCGCCAGCAGCTTGGTTCCCCACGGGGTCACTGAGCAGTTCTTC.

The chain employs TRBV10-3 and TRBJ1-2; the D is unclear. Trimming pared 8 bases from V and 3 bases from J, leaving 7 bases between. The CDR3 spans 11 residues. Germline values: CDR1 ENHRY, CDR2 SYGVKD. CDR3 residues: CAIPGDYGYTF. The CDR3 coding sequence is TGTGCCATCCCGGGCGACTATGGCTACACCTTC.

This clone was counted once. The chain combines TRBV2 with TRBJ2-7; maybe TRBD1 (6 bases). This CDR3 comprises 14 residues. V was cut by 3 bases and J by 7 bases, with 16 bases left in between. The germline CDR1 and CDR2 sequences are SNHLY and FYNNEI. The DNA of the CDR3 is TGTGCCAGCAGTGAGGACAGTGGTCCTAGGGAGCAGTACTTC. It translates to CASSEDSGPREQYF.

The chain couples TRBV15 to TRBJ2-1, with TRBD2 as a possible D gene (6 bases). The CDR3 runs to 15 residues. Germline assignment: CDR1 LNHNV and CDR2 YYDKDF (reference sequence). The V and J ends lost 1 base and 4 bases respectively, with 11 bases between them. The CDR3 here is CATSRGRGGYNEQFF. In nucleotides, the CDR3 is TGTGCCACCAGCAGAGGGAGGGGAGGATACAATGAGCAGTTCTTC.

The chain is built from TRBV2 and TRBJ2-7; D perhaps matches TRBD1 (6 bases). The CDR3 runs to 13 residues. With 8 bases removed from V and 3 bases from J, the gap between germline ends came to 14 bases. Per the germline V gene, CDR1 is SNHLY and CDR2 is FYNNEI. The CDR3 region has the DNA TGTGCCAGCCTCCGGACAGCCTTCTACGAGCAGTACTTC. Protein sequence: CASLRTAFYEQYF.

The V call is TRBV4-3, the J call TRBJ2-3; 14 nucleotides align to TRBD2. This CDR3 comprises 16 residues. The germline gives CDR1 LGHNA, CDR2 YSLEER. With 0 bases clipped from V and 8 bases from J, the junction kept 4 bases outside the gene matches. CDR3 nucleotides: TGCGCCAGCAGCCAAGATGGGACTAGCGGGGGCCTTACGCAGTATTTT. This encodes CASSQDGTSGGLTQYF.

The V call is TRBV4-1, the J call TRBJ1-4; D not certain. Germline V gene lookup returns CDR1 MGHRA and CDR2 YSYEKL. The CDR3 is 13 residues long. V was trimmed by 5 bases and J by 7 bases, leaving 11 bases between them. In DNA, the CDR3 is TGCGCCAGCAGCTCCTTCCTCCTTGAAAAACTGTTTTTT. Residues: CASSSFLLEKLFF.

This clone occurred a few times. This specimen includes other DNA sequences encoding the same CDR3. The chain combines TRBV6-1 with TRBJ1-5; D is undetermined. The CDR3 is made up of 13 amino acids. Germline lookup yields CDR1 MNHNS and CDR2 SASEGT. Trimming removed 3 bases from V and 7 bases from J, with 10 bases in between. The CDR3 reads CASSESGGQPQHF. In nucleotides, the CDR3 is TGTGCCAGCAGTGAGTCTGGCGGACAGCCCCAGCATTTT.

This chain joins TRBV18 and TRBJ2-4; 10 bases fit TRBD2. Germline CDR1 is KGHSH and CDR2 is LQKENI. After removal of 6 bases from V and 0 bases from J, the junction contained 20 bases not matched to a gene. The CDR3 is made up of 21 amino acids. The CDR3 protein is CASSQRLASGSGRTAKNIQYF. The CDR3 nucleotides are TGTGCCAGCTCCCAACGATTGGCTAGCGGGAGTGGGAGGACAGCCAAAAACATTCAGTACTTC.

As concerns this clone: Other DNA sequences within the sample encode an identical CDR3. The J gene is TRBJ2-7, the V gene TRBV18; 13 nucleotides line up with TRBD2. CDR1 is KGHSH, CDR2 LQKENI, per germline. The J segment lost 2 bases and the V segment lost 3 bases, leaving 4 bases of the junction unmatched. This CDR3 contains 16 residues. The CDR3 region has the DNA TGTGCCAGCTCACCGGGACTAGCGGGAACAACCTACGAGCAGTACTTC. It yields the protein CASSPGLAGTTYEQYF.

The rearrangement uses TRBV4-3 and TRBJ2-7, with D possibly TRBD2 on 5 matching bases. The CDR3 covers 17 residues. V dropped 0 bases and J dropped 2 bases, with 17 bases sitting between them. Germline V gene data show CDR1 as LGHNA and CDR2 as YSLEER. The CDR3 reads CASSQDHVGGLPYEQYF. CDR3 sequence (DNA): TGCGCCAGCAGCCAAGATCATGTAGGAGGTCTTCCCTACGAGCAGTACTTC.

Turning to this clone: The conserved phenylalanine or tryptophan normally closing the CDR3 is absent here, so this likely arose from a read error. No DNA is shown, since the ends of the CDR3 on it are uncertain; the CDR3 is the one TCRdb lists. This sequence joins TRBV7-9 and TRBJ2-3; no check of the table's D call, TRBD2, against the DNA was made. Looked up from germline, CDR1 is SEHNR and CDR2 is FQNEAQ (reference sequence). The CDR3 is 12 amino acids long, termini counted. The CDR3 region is CASSISDGLAPS.

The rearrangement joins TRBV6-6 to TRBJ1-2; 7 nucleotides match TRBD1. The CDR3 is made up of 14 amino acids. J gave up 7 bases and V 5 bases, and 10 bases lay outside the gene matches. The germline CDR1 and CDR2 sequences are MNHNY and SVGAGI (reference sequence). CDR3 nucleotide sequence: TGTGCCAGCAGTCAAAACAGGGGACTGAGTGGCTACACCTTC. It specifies CASSQNRGLSGYTF.

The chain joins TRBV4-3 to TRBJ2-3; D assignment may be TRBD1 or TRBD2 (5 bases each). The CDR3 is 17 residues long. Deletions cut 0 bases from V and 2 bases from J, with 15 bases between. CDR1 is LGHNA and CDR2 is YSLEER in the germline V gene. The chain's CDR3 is CASSQEGASRSTDTQYF. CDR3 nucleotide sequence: TGCGCCAGCAGCCAAGAAGGGGCTAGCAGATCCACAGATACGCAGTATTTT.